The 17 T cell receptor beta chains below were found in one sample sequenced in a study of tissue T cells after allogeneic stem cell transplantation. The repertoire was sequenced with immunoSEQ multiplex PCR; TCRdb's copy has only in-frame clones and lacks some. The repertoire holds roughly 6,800 clones, 45% to 65% seen once, with roughly 5% in the top ten. Time point in this sample: mouse harvest day 7 after allogeneic transplant. Tail vein injection delivered 10^7 T-cell-depleted bone marrow cells and 10^6 splenic CD5+ T cells. Source material: gut tissue. The receptors shown here come from a female BALB/c mouse given C57BL/6 T cells with graft-versus-host disease after an allogeneic hematopoietic cell transplant.

About this clone itself: The genes and germline here are from mouse. The read gets to within 1 residue of the CDR3 end, and the germline J gene fills in the rest. This chain connects TRBV26 to TRBJ1-3; the match to TRBD1 covers 7 bases. The CDR3 contains 14 residues. Trimming cost V 6 bases and J 4 bases; bases outside gene matches: 6. Germline CDR1 KGHPV, CDR2 FQNQEV (reference sequence). This chain's CDR3 is CASSFDRAGNTLYF. Incomplete CDR3 DNA: TGTGCCAGCAGCTTCGACAGGGCCGGAAATACGCTCTAT.

This clone was seen only a few times. Gene labels here are mouse ones. The sequenced fragment ends 1 residue before the CDR3 boundary, so the rest is inferred from the germline J gene. The rearrangement joins TRBV12-2 to TRBJ2-7, with 8 positions matching TRBD2. Germline V gives CDR1 SGHLS, CDR2 HYDKME. V gave up 0 bases and J gave up 2 bases; unmatched junction bases: 8. This CDR3 comprises 16 residues. The sequenced CDR3 bases are TGTGCCAGCTCTCTCGGTCTGGGGGGAGGGGCCTATGAACAGTAC. Protein product: CASSLGLGGGAYEQY. The complete CDR3 reads CASSLGLGGGAYEQYF.

With regard to this clone: The gene names here belong to mouse. The DNA read from the CDR3 is TGTGCCAGCAGCCACTGGGGGGGCTATGCTGAGCAGTTC. The encoded protein is CASSHWGGYAEQF. The entire CDR3 reads CASSHWGGYAEQFF. The rearrangement uses TRBV3 and TRBJ2-1; 10 bases fit TRBD2. Read data end 1 residue before the CDR3 end; the end is taken from the germline J gene. Germline CDR1 SNHLY, CDR2 FYNGKV (reference sequence). The V segment lost 5 bases and the J segment 3 bases; nucleotides outside the gene matches: 1. The CDR3 covers 14 residues.

On this clone: Here the gene names and germline are mouse. Read data end 1 residue before the CDR3 end; the end is taken from the germline J gene. The rearrangement uses TRBV19 and TRBJ2-7; 8 bases match TRBD2. This CDR3 is built from 15 residues. J lost 0 bases, V lost 4 bases, and 6 bases had no gene match. The V gene's germline CDR1 is FNHDT and CDR2 SITEND (reference sequence). Partial CDR3 DNA: TGTGCCAGCAGTCCTCTGGGGGGCCACTCCTATGAACAGTAC. Translation: CASSPLGGHSYEQY. The whole CDR3 protein reads CASSPLGGHSYEQYF.

The table lists this clone with a count of one. Gene names are mouse gene names. The sequenced fragment ends 1 residue before the CDR3 boundary, so the rest is inferred from the germline J gene. The chain employs TRBV29 and TRBJ1-4; TRBD1 is a possible D gene (6 bases). Germline CDR1 is MSHET and CDR2 is SYDVDS. The CDR3 extends over 14 amino acids. Trimming took off 6 bases at V and 0 bases at J, with 8 bases between the two ends. Partial CDR3 DNA: TGTGCTAGCAGCGGGACATTTTCCAACGAAAGATTATTT. Protein product: CASSGTFSNERLF. The whole CDR3 region reads CASSGTFSNERLFF.

Turning to this clone: All gene names here are mouse names. Read sequence stops 1 residue before the CDR3 end, and the germline J gene provides the missing end. The chain recombines TRBV3 with TRBJ2-5, with D hard to call. The V gene lost 2 bases and the J gene lost 0 bases, with 9 bases spanning the gap. The CDR3 has 15 amino acids. Per the germline V gene, CDR1 is SNHLY and CDR2 is FYNGKV (reference sequence). The CDR3 protein is CASSLSPFNQDTQYF. Incomplete CDR3 DNA: TGTGCCAGCAGCTTAAGCCCTTTTAACCAAGACACCCAGTAC.

A word on this clone: The listed genes are named as in mouse. The read halts 1 residue ahead of the CDR3 end, with the missing end drawn from the germline J gene. The chain has TRBV13-2 and TRBJ2-4; 8 nucleotides match TRBD2. The V and J ends lost 2 bases and 0 bases, in that order; junction bases with no gene match: 2. The CDR3 consists of 15 residues. From germline, CDR1 is NNHNN and CDR2 SYGAGS (reference sequence). CDR3 region: CASGDWGASQNTLYF. Partial CDR3 DNA: TGTGCCAGCGGTGACTGGGGGGCGAGTCAAAACACCTTGTAC.

Notes on this clone: Mouse gene names apply. The observed sequence ends 1 residue before the CDR3 terminus, with the missing tail filled in from the germline J gene. V gene TRBV24 combines with J gene TRBJ2-3, with 12 positions matching TRBD2. CDR3 length: 18 amino acids. The J segment lost 0 bases and the V segment lost 4 bases, leaving 8 bases of the junction unmatched. Germline loops: CDR1 KGHTA, CDR2 FRNEEI. The CDR3 bases that were read are TGTGCCAGCAGTCACCAGGGGACTGGGGGGTCTAGTGCAGAAACGCTGTAT. It translates to CASSHQGTGGSSAETLY. The CDR3 as a whole reads CASSHQGTGGSSAETLYF.

A word on this clone: These gene names are mouse names. From the germline J gene comes the end of the CDR3, since the read stops 1 residue before it. This chain connects TRBV26 to TRBJ1-4; 9 bases agree with TRBD1. Germline V gene sequence: CDR1 KGHPV, CDR2 FQNQEV (reference sequence). The J segment lost 6 bases and the V segment lost 4 bases, leaving 3 bases of the junction unmatched. The CDR3 consists of 14 residues. The covered CDR3 bases are TGTGCCAGCAGTCAAGGACAGGGGCACGAAAGATTATTT. This sequence encodes CASSQGQGHERLF. The full CDR3 protein reads CASSQGQGHERLFF.

Concerning this clone: Germline and genes here are mouse. Read data end 1 residue before the CDR3 end; the end is taken from the germline J gene. The gene calls are TRBV26 and TRBJ2-1; 12 nucleotides line up with TRBD1. The CDR3 is 14 residues long. Germline lookup yields CDR1 KGHPV and CDR2 FQNQEV (reference sequence). The ends lost 6 bases at V and 7 bases at J; junction bases unmatched: 4. CDR3 DNA (partial): TGTGCCAGCAGGGGACAGGGGGCCTTGGCTGAGCAGTTC. This gives the protein CASRGQGALAEQF. The whole CDR3 region reads CASRGQGALAEQFF.

As concerns this clone: The gene names given are mouse names. Read sequence stops 1 residue before the CDR3 end, and the germline J gene provides the missing end. This sequence joins TRBV26 and TRBJ1-4; tentatively, D is TRBD1 (6 bases). CDR3 length: 14 residues. Germline V gene sequence: CDR1 KGHPV, CDR2 FQNQEV (reference sequence). Between the trimmed V and J ends, which lost 2 bases and 7 bases, there was a span of 11 bases. This CDR3 is CASSLGRGGERLFF. The DNA read from the CDR3 is TGTGCCAGCAGTCTGGGCAGGGGAGGCGAAAGATTATTT. Looking up the rest from reference TRBV26 and TRBJ1-4 gives the full variable domain: NSKVIQTPRYLVKGQGQKAKMRCIPEKGHPVVFWYQQNKNNEFKFLINFQNQEVLQQIDMTEKRFSAECPSNSPCSLEIQSSEAGDSALYLCASSLGRGGERLFFGHGTKLSVL.

This clone is termed medium-sized. Gene names and germline refer to mouse. The read ends 1 residue early relative to the CDR3; the germline J gene fills the gap. This chain joins TRBV3 and TRBJ1-4; D might be TRBD1 (6 bases). V lost 5 bases and J lost 4, with 8 bases in between. This CDR3 has 13 amino acids. Germline CDR1 SNHLY, CDR2 FYNGKV (reference sequence). The CDR3 spells CASSRDNNERLFF. The part of the CDR3 DNA that was read is TGTGCCAGCAGCCGGGACAACAACGAAAGATTATTT.

Turning to this clone: Here the gene names and germline are mouse. The sequence runs out 1 residue before the end of the CDR3; the remainder is reconstructed from the germline J gene. J is TRBJ1-3 and V is TRBV26; a possible D gene is TRBD1 (6 bases). Trimming left V 4 bases short and J 2 bases short, with 15 bases between. Germline CDR1 reads KGHPV; CDR2 reads FQNQEV (reference sequence). CDR3 size: 16 residues. CDR3: CASSRDRPHPGNTLYF. The part of the CDR3 DNA that was read is TGTGCCAGCAGTCGCGACAGGCCTCACCCTGGAAATACGCTCTAT.

To note about this clone: The gene names here belong to mouse. The CDR3 extends 1 residue past the end of the read, so its final part is completed from the germline J gene. The V gene is TRBV26, the J gene TRBJ1-4, with TRBD1 as a possible D gene (6 bases). CDR3 length: 14 residues. CDR1 is KGHPV and CDR2 is FQNQEV in the germline V gene (reference sequence). The V gene lost 4 bases and the J gene lost 0 bases, with 6 bases spanning the gap. The CDR3 DNA, read in part, is TGTGCCAGCAGTCGGACAGTTTCCAACGAAAGATTATTT. Encoded protein: CASSRTVSNERLF. In full, the CDR3 reads CASSRTVSNERLFF.

This clone has only a few counts. The genes and germline here are from mouse. The DNA ends 1 residue before the CDR3 does, and the rest of the CDR3 is filled in from the germline J gene. The chain carries TRBV23 and TRBJ2-3; no DNA check was done on the table's D call, TRBD1. There are 17 residues in the CDR3. The germline CDR1 and CDR2 sequences are KGHTA and FQNQQP. The CDR3 spells CSSSQFRTGGYAETLYF. The CDR3 bases that were read are TGCTCCAGCAGTCAATTCCGGACAGGGGGGTATGCAGAAACGCTGTAT.

This clone is labeled as medium-sized. Gene names are the mouse ones. The CDR3 spells CASSISGYEQYF. Incomplete CDR3 DNA: TGTGCCAGCAGTATTTCGGGCTATGAACAGTAC. The J gene is TRBJ2-7, the V gene TRBV19; D remains unclear. The CDR3 is cut off 1 residue early in the read; its end comes from the germline J gene. CDR3 length equals 12 residues. The V end lost 2 bases, the J end lost 3 bases, and 6 bases lay between the germline ends. CDR1 and CDR2 from the germline V gene are FNHDT and SITEND (reference sequence).

On this clone: Genes and germline are mouse. The CDR3 goes on 1 residue after the read ends, and that part is filled in from the germline J gene. The chain carries TRBV3 and TRBJ2-7, with TRBD2 identical over 9 bases. Germline loops: CDR1 SNHLY, CDR2 FYNGKV (reference sequence). The trim removed 5 bases at V and 7 bases at J, leaving 6 bases unmatched. This CDR3 region has 13 residues. The CDR3 region is CASSPRWGGEQYF. The DNA read from the CDR3 is TGTGCCAGCAGCCCCCGCTGGGGGGGGGAACAGTAC.